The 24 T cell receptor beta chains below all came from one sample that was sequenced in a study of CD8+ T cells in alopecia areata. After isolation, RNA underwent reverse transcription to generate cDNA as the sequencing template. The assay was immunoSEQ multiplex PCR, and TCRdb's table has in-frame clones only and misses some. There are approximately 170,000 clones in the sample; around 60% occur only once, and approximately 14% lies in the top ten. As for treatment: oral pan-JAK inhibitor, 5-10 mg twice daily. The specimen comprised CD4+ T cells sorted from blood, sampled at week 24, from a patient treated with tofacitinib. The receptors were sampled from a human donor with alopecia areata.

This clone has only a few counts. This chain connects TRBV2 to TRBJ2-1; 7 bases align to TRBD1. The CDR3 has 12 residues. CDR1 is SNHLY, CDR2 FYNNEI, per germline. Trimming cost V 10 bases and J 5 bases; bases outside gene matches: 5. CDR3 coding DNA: TGTGCCACCGGGACAGACGACAATGAGCAGTTCTTC. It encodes CATGTDDNEQFF.

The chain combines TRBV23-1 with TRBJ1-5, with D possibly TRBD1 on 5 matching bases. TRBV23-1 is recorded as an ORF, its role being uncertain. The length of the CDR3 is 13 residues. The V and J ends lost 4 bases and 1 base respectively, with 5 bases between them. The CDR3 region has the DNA TGCGCCAGCAGTCGGGACAGCAATCAGCCCCAGCATTTT. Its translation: CASSRDSNQPQHF.

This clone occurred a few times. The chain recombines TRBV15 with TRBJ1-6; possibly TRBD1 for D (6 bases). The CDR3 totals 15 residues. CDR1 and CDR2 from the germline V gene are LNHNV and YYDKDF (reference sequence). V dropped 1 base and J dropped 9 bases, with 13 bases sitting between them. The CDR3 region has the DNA TGTGCCACCAGCAGAGCTACCAGGGGAGGTTCACCCCTCCACTTT. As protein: CATSRATRGGSPLHF.

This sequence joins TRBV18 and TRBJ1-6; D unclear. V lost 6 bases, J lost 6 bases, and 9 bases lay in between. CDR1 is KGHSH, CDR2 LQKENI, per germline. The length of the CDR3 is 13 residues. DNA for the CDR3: TGTGCCAGCTCCCCGGGTCGTAATTCACCCCTCCACTTT. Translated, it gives CASSPGRNSPLHF. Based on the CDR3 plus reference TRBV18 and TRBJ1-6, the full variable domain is NAGVMQNPRHLVRRRGQEARLRCSPMKGHSHVYWYRQLPEEGLKFMVYLQKENIIDESGMPKERFSAEFPKEGPSILRIQQVVRGDSAAYFCASSPGRNSPLHFGNGTRLTVT.

The CDR3 DNA is TGTGCCAGCTCACCTGGACAGGGGGGTGGCTACACCTTC. It translates to CASSPGQGGGYTF. This sequence joins TRBV18 and TRBJ1-2, with 10 bases lining up with TRBD1. The CDR3 covers 13 residues. V lost 3 bases, J lost 7 bases, and 2 bases stayed unmatched. Per germline, CDR1 KGHSH and CDR2 LQKENI.

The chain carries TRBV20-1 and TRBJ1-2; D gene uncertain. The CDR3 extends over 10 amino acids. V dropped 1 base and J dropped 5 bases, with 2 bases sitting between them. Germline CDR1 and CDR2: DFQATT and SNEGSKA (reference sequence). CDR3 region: CSARAYGYTF. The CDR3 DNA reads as TGCAGTGCTAGAGCATATGGCTACACCTTC.

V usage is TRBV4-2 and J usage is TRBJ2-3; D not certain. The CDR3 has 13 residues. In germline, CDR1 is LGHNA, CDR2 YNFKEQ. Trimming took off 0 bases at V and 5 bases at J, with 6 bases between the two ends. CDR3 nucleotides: TGTGCCAGCAGCCAAGATCGTAGAGATACGCAGTATTTT. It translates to CASSQDRRDTQYF.

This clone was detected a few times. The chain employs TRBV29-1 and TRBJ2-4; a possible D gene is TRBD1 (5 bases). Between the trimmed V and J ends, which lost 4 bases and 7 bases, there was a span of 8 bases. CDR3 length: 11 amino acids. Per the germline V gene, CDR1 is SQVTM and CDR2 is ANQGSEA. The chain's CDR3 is CSVGQMNIQYF. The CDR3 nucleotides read TGCAGCGTTGGACAGATGAACATTCAGTACTTC.

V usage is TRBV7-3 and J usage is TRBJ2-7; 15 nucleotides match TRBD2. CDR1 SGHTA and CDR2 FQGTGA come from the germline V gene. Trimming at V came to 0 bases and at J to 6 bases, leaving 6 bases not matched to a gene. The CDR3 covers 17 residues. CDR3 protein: CASSLTTGTSGGREQYF. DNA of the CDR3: TGTGCCAGCAGCTTAACAACCGGGACTAGCGGGGGGCGCGAGCAGTACTTC.

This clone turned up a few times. The CDR3 DNA sequence: TGCAGCGCCGTTCCCCGTGACAGGGGCACTGAAGCTTTCTTT. Its protein is CSAVPRDRGTEAFF. V and J are TRBV29-1 and TRBJ1-1; 8 bases are shared with TRBD1. The CDR3 spans 14 residues. Germline V gives CDR1 SQVTM, CDR2 ANQGSEA. The junction had 11 bases not matched to a gene; V was cut back by 7 bases and J by 4 bases.

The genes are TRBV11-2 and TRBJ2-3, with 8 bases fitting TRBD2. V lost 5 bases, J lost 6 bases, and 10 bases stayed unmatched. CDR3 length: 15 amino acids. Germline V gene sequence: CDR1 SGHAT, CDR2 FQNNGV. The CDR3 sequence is CASSTPFSGVDTQYF. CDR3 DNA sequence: TGTGCCAGCAGCACCCCCTTTAGCGGGGTGGATACGCAGTATTTT.

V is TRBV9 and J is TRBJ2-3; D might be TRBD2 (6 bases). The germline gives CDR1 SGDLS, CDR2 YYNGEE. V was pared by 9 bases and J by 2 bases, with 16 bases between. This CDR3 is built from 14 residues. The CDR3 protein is CATQRGLDTDTQYF. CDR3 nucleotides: TGTGCCACCCAACGGGGACTCGACACAGATACGCAGTATTTT.

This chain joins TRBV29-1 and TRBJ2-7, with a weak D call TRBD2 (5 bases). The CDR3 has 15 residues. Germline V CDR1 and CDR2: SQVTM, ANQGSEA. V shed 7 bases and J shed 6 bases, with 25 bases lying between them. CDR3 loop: CSGSRGSPPPSEQYF. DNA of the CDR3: TGCAGCGGATCAAGAGGGAGCCCTCCTCCTAGCGAGCAGTACTTC.

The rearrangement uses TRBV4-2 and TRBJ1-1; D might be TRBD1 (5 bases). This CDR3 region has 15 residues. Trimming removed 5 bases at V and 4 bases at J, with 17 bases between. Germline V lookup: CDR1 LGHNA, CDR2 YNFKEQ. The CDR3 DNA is TGTGCCAGCAGCTTGGGGGGAGGGGCGACCACTGAAGCTTTCTTT. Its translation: CASSLGGGATTEAFF.

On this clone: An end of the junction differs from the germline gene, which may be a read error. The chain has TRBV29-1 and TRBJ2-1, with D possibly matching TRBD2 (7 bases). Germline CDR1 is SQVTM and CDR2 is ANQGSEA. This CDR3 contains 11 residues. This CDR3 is CSVVAIEGGIF. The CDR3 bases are TGCAGCGTTGTAGCCATTGAGGGGGGGATCTTC.

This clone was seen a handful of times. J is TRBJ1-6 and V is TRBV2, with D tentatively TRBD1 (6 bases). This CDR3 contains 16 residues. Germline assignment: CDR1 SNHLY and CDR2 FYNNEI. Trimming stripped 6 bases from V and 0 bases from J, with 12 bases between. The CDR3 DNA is TGTGCCAGCAGGGTACAGGGCCGCTCCTATAATTCACCCCTCCACTTT. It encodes CASRVQGRSYNSPLHF.

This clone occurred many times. CDR3 sequence: CASSTAGQPSYNEQFF. The DNA of the CDR3 is TGCGCCAGCAGCACGGCGGGACAGCCCTCCTACAATGAGCAGTTCTTC. The J gene is TRBJ2-1, the V gene TRBV5-1; a possible D gene is TRBD1 (7 bases). The germline V gene has CDR1 SGHRS and CDR2 YFSETQ. With 4 bases removed from V and 0 bases from J, the gap between germline ends came to 14 bases. The CDR3 spans 16 residues.

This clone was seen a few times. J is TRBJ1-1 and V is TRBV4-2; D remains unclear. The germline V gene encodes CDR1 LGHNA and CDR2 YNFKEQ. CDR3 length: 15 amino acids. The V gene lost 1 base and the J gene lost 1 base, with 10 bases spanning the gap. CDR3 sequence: CASSQGLQRNTEAFF. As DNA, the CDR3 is TGTGCCAGCAGCCAAGGATTACAACGGAACACTGAAGCTTTCTTT.

CDR3 nucleotide sequence: TGTGCCAGCAGTTATGACGGGACAGGAACCTATGGCTACACCTTC. This gives the protein CASSYDGTGTYGYTF. The rearrangement uses TRBV7-9 and TRBJ1-2; 8 bases agree with TRBD1. There are 15 residues in the CDR3. The junction had 10 bases not matched to a gene; V was cut back by 6 bases and J by 4 bases. Germline CDR1 is SEHNR and CDR2 is FQNEAQ (reference sequence).

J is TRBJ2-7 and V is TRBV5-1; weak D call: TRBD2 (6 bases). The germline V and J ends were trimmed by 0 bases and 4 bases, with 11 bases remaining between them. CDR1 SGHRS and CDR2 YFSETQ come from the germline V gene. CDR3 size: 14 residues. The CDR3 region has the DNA TGCGCCAGCAGCTTGGCGGGGGAGATGTACGAGCAGTACTTC. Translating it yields CASSLAGEMYEQYF.

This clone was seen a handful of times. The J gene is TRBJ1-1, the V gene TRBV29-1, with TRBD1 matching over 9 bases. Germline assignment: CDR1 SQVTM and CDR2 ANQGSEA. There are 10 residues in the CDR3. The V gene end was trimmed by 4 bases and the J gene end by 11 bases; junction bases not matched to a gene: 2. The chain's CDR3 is CSVVGTGAFF. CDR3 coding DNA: TGCAGCGTTGTGGGGACAGGGGCTTTCTTT.

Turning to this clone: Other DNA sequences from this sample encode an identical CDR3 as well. The CDR3: CASSTGRTDTQYF. Written as DNA, the CDR3 is TGTGCCAGTAGTACGGGACGGACAGATACGCAGTATTTT. The V gene is TRBV19, the J gene TRBJ2-3; D may correspond to TRBD1 or TRBD2 (5 bases each). Germline CDR1 LNHDA, CDR2 SQIVND (reference sequence). Trimming removed 4 bases at V and 3 bases at J, with 8 bases between. This CDR3 has 13 residues. The full variable domain, with the rest looked up from reference TRBV19 and TRBJ2-3, is DGGITQSPKYLFRKEGQNVTLSCEQNLNHDAMYWYRQDPGQGLRLIYYSQIVNDFQKGDIAEGYSVSREKKESFPLTVTSAQKNPTAFYLCASSTGRTDTQYFGPGTRLTVL.

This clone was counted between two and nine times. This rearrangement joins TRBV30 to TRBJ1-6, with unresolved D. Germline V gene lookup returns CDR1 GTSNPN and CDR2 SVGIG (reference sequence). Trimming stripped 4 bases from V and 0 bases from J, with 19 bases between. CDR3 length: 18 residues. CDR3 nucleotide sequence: TGTGCCTGGACCTCGGCAAGACATCCGAGCTCCTATAATTCACCCCTCCACTTT. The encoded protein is CAWTSARHPSSYNSPLHF.

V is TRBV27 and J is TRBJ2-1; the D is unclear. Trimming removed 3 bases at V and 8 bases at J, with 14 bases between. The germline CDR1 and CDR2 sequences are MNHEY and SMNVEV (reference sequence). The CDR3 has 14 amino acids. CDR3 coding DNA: TGTGCCAGCAGTTTTCGGTACAAAGTGGATGAGCAGTTCTTC. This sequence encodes CASSFRYKVDEQFF.